This T cell receptor (beta chain) derives from a study of T cell repertoires in cytomegalovirus infection. Using its own MiXCR run on the reads, TCRdb lists one record per CDR3 protein. The repertoire holds roughly 120,000 distinct CDR3 sequences, with about 31% as singletons. This clonotype was detected many times. What it recognizes is unknown. The specimen comprised CD8+ T cells from cultured PBMCs, sampled from culture after CMV antigen stimulation. The sequence derives from a human donor in good health (CMV status not recorded). Some clones in this sample may be carry-over from other donors' samples.

The CDR3 DNA is TGTGCCAGCAGCCCCGTTGACAATGAGCAGTTCTTC. Translating gives CASSPVDNEQFF. The rearrangement uses TRBV11-2 and TRBJ2-1, with D hard to call. Germline CDR1 is SGHAT and CDR2 is FQNNGV. This CDR3 comprises 12 residues. Trimming took 5 bases from V and 5 from J, leaving 7 bases between them.